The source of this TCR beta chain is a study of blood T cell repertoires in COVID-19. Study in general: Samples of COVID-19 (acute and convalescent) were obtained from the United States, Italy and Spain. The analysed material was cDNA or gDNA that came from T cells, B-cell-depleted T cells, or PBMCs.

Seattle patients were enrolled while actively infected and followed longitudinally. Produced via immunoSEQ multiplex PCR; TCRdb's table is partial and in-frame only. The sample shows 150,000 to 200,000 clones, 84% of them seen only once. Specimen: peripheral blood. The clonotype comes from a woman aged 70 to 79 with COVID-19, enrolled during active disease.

Here the CDR3 reads CASAGSPYGYTF. The DNA for the CDR3 is TGTGCCAGCGCGGGATCCCCCTATGGCTACACCTTC. V usage is TRBV7-2 and J usage is TRBJ1-2, with D uncertain. Germline loops: CDR1 SGHTA, CDR2 FQGNSA. There are 12 residues in the CDR3. Trimming removed 8 bases at V and 4 bases at J, with 11 bases between.